A single TCR beta chain is shown here with its context. The sample originates from a study of OX40 agonist ivuxolimab in advanced cancers. In the study overall: Patients were treated with ivuxolimab, an agonistic anti-OX40 (CD134) antibody.

Here immunoSEQ multiplex PCR was the method, and the copy in TCRdb shows in-frame clones only, minus some. Of under 80,000 clones in the sample, 86% were seen once. CDR1 is GTSNPN and CDR2 is SVGIG in the germline V gene (reference sequence). The CDR3 runs to 14 residues. V shed 0 bases and J shed 8 bases, with 16 bases lying between them. The chain couples TRBV30 to TRBJ1-2; D remains ambiguous. This clonotype was sampled from an adult with an advanced solid tumor such as melanoma, head and neck, liver or kidney cancer. This material consisted of CD4+ or CD8+ T cells sorted from blood, taken in a trial of the OX40 agonist ivuxolimab. CDR3 region: CAWSVLIRAGGYTF. The DNA for the CDR3 is TGTGCCTGGAGTGTACTAATTCGAGCCGGGGGCTACACCTTC.